This T cell receptor beta chain comes out of a study of blood T cell repertoires in COVID-19. Across the whole study: The analysed material was cDNA or gDNA that came from T cells, B-cell-depleted T cells, or PBMCs.

TCRdb keeps only in-frame clones here, not all; method: immunoSEQ multiplex PCR. The sample includes 84,000 or so clones, under 85% of them seen just once. Trimming shortened V by 7 bases and J by 8 bases, and 17 bases separated the two germline ends. CDR3 length: 14 residues. Germline V gene data show CDR1 as MNHEY and CDR2 as SMNVEV (reference sequence). This sequence originates from an older man with acute or convalescent COVID-19. Sample: peripheral blood. The chain has TRBV27 and TRBJ1-4, with D perhaps TRBD1 (6 bases). CDR3 nucleotides: TGTGCCAGCAAGAAGGGGGTCGTGAGCGAAAAACTGTTTTTT. It yields the protein CASKKGVVSEKLFF.